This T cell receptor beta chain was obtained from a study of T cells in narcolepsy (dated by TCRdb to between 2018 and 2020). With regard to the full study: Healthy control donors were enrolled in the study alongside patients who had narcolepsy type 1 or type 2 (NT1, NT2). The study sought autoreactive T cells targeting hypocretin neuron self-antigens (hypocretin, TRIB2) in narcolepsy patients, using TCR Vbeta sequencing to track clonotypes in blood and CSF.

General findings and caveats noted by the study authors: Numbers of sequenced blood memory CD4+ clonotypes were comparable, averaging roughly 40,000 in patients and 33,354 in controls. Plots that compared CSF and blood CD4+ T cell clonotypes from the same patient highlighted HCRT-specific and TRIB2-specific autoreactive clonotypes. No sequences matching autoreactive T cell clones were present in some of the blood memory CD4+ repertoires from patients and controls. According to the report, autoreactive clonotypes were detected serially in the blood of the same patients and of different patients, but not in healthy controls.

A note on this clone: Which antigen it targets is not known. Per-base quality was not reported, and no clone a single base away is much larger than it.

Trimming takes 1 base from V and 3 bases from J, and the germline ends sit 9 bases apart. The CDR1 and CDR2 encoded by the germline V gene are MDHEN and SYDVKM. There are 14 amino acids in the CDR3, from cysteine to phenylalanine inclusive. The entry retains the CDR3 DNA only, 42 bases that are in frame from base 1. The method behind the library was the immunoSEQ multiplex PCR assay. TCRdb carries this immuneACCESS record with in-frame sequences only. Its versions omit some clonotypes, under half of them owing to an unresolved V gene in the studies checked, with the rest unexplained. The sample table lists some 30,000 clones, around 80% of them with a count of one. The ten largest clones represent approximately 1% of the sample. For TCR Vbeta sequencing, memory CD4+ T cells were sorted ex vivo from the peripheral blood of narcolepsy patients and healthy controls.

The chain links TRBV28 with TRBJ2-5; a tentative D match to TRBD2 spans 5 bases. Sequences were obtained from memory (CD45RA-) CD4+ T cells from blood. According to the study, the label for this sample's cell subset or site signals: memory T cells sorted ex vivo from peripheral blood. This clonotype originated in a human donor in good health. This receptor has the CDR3 CASSLFEGKETQYF. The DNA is TGTGCCAGCAGTTTATTTGAGGGTAAAGAGACCCAGTACTTC.